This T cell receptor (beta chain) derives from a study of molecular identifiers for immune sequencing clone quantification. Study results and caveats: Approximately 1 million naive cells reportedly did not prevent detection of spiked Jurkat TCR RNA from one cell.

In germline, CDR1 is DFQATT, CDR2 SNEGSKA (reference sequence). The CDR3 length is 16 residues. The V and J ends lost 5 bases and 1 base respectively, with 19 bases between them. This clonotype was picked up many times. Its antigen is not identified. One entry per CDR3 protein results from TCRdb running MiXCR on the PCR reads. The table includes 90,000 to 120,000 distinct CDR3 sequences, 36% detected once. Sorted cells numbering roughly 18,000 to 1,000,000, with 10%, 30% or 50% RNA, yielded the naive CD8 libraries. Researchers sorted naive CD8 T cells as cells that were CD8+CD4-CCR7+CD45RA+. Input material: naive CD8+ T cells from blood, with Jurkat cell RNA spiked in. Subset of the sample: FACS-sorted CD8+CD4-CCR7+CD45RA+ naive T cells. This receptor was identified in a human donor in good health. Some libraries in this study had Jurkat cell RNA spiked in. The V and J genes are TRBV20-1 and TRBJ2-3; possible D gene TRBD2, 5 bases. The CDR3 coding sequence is TGCAGTGCTGAAGACTATCCGGAGACGGGCACAGATACGCAGTATTTT. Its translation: CSAEDYPETGTDTQYF.